This TCR beta chain is from a study of T-cell reconstitution after alpha-beta-depleted transplantation in children. The authors prepared the TCRbeta library with unique molecular identifiers. Via MiXCR, TCRdb re-called the PCR reads, giving one row per CDR3 protein. The sample contains around 78,000 distinct CDR3 sequences, around 7.9% of which appear only once. Between the trimmed V and J ends, which lost 5 bases and 2 bases, there was a span of 21 bases. Germline CDR1 and CDR2: MNHEY and SVGAGI. The CDR3 is 17 amino acids. The material was PBMCs from the stem cell graft donor, obtained from the stem cell graft. This chain uses TRBV6-5 with TRBJ1-1, with D perhaps TRBD1 (6 bases). The clonotype comes from a human donor who donated a stem cell graft to a child with acute lymphoblastic leukemia. CDR3 DNA: TGTGCCAGCAGTAACGATTGGTCCGGGACACTCAACACTGAAGCTTTCTTT. Its translation is CASSNDWSGTLNTEAFF.